One and the same sample provided the 26 T cell receptor beta chains below, sequenced in a study of PD-1 blockade in classical Hodgkin lymphoma. Brentuximab vedotin exposure varied among the patients, all of whom had relapsed after autologous stem cell transplantation. Clones were read by immunoSEQ multiplex PCR, and TCRdb kept only the in-frame ones, dropping some. The profile shows approximately 26,000 clones, around 81% of them singletons. Sequenced material: peripheral blood mononuclear cells (PBMCs), taken before the second cycle of nivolumab. These TCRs come from a human donor with classical Hodgkin lymphoma.

The chain recombines TRBV10-3 with TRBJ2-2; 10 bases fit TRBD2. The CDR3 is made up of 16 amino acids. V lost 9 bases and J lost 3; bases outside the gene matches: 10. Germline assignment: CDR1 ENHRY and CDR2 SYGVKD. CDR3 nucleotide sequence: TGTGCCATGCGGCCTAGCGGGAGTACGGACACCGGGGAGCTGTTTTTT. It translates to CAMRPSGSTDTGELFF.

The J gene is TRBJ2-3, the V gene TRBV15, with TRBD2 as a possible D gene (5 bases). The ends were cut back, 0 bases at V and 4 bases at J, with 17 bases in the middle. The CDR3 covers 17 residues. The germline V gene encodes CDR1 LNHNV and CDR2 YYDKDF (reference sequence). The CDR3 sequence is CATSRDMGLGSADTQYF. The CDR3 region has the DNA TGTGCCACCAGCAGAGATATGGGCCTGGGGAGCGCAGATACGCAGTATTTT.

By share of the sample, this clone is medium-sized (0.01 to 0.1%). The chain couples TRBV7-8 to TRBJ1-2; D gene ambiguous. The germline V gene encodes CDR1 SGHVS and CDR2 FQNEAQ. This CDR3 is built from 13 residues. V was trimmed by 5 bases and J by 7 bases, leaving 14 bases between them. Here the CDR3 DNA reads TGTGCCAGCAGCGCCGGGGAGGGTGTTGGCTACACCTTC. It codes for CASSAGEGVGYTF.

The J gene is TRBJ2-1, the V gene TRBV28; possible D gene TRBD1, 5 bases. Germline lookup yields CDR1 MDHEN and CDR2 SYDVKM. This CDR3 region has 16 residues. V lost 3 bases and J lost 4, with 16 bases in between. The DNA of the CDR3 is TGTGCCAGCAGTTTTGGGCCTAGTCGGACATACAATGAGCAGTTCTTC. Its translation is CASSFGPSRTYNEQFF.

This sequence joins TRBV5-4 and TRBJ1-2; D perhaps matches TRBD1 (6 bases). In germline, CDR1 is SGHNT, CDR2 YYREEE (reference sequence). V dropped 4 bases and J dropped 2 bases, with 18 bases sitting between them. The CDR3 is 16 amino acids. This CDR3 reads CASSPQSGGRNYGYTF. Here the CDR3 DNA reads TGTGCCAGCAGCCCTCAAAGCGGGGGGCGAAACTATGGCTACACCTTC. Full variable domain (outside the CDR3, taken from reference TRBV5-4 and TRBJ1-2): ETGVTQSPTHLIKTRGQQVTLRCSSQSGHNTVSWYQQALGQGPQFIFQYYREEENGRGNFPPRFSGLQFPNYSSELNVNALELDDSALYLCASSPQSGGRNYGYTFGSGTRLTVV.

The chain links TRBV28 to TRBJ2-1; D call uncertain. Trimming pared 2 bases from V and 1 base from J, leaving 9 bases between. The V gene's germline CDR1 is MDHEN and CDR2 SYDVKM. The CDR3 loop spans 15 amino acids. The CDR3 DNA follows: TGTGCCAGCAGTTTAGGGATAGAGTCCTACAATGAGCAGTTCTTC. Protein product: CASSLGIESYNEQFF.

The rearrangement joins TRBV5-1 to TRBJ1-1; D remains unclear. The CDR3 is 14 residues long. The V end was cut by 0 bases, the J end by 5 bases, with 11 bases between. The germline V gene encodes CDR1 SGHRS and CDR2 YFSETQ. The CDR3 coding sequence is TGCGCCAGCAGCTTGGAGTCAGGAAGGACTGAAGCTTTCTTT. Its protein is CASSLESGRTEAFF.

A single count supports this clone. CDR3 sequence reads: CASSPGTGTSRKLFF. In DNA, the CDR3 is TGTGCCAGCAGCCCCGGGACAGGGACGTCAAGGAAACTGTTTTTT. This sequence joins TRBV7-2 and TRBJ1-4; 9 bases are shared with TRBD1. Trimming at V came to 5 bases and at J to 11 bases, leaving 12 bases not matched to a gene. The CDR3 runs to 15 residues. CDR1 is SGHTA and CDR2 is FQGNSA in the germline V gene.

The rearrangement links TRBV4-2 to TRBJ2-7; TRBD2 matches at 14 bases. The CDR3 is 18 amino acids. Trimming removed 0 bases from V and 4 bases from J; junction bases left unmatched: 8. The germline CDR1 and CDR2 sequences are LGHNA and YNFKEQ. This chain's CDR3 is CASSQDPGLAGGRYEQYF. For the CDR3, the DNA is TGTGCCAGCAGCCAAGATCCCGGACTAGCGGGGGGACGATACGAGCAGTACTTC.

This sequence joins TRBV7-9 and TRBJ1-5; D might be TRBD1 (6 bases). Per germline, CDR1 SEHNR and CDR2 FQNEAQ (reference sequence). The CDR3 totals 13 residues. V lost 5 bases to trimming and J lost 4 bases, with 9 bases between them. The CDR3 sequence: CASSGTTNQPQHF. The CDR3 DNA follows: TGTGCCAGCAGCGGGACAACTAATCAGCCCCAGCATTTT.

The table lists this clone with a few counts. V gene TRBV7-2 combines with J gene TRBJ1-3; D not resolved. V was trimmed by 2 bases and J by 0 bases, leaving 8 bases between them. This CDR3 has 15 residues. Germline loops: CDR1 SGHTA, CDR2 FQGNSA. CDR3 protein: CASSLKGSSGNTIYF. Here the CDR3 DNA reads TGTGCCAGCAGCTTAAAAGGAAGCTCTGGAAACACCATATATTTT.

This clone was counted between two and nine times. The chain recombines TRBV5-3 with TRBJ2-3, with TRBD2 matching over 9 bases. TRBV5-3 belongs to the ORF category, with a function that is uncertain. The trim removed 0 bases at V and 5 bases at J, leaving 7 bases unmatched. CDR3 length: 16 amino acids. The CDR3 is CARSLEGREGQDTQYF. For the CDR3, the DNA is TGTGCCAGAAGCTTGGAAGGGCGGGAGGGACAAGATACGCAGTATTTT.

The chain is built from TRBV25-1 and TRBJ2-3; a weak D match, TRBD1 (5 bases). This CDR3 spans 15 amino acids. The V end was cut by 3 bases, the J end by 2 bases, with 12 bases between. The germline V gene has CDR1 MGHDK and CDR2 SYGVNS. Written as DNA, the CDR3 is TGTGCCAGCAGTGATACGGCCAGGGTCACAGATACGCAGTATTTT. Translated, it gives CASSDTARVTDTQYF.

This chain joins TRBV7-9 and TRBJ1-1; 11 bases are shared with TRBD1. This CDR3 spans 16 amino acids. The germline V gene encodes CDR1 SEHNR and CDR2 FQNEAQ (reference sequence). V shed 1 base and J 4 bases; nucleotides not matched to a gene: 5. CDR3 region: CASSLGDRGVLTEAFF. CDR3 DNA: TGTGCCAGCAGCTTAGGGGACAGGGGGGTCCTCACTGAAGCTTTCTTT.

This chain connects TRBV9 to TRBJ2-2; 7 nucleotides agree with TRBD2. The CDR3 is 15 amino acids. CDR1 and CDR2 from the germline V gene are SGDLS and YYNGEE. The V segment lost 7 bases and the J segment 6 bases; nucleotides outside the gene matches: 12. Here the CDR3 DNA reads TGTGCCAGCGGTGTAGGACTAGGGGTGCCCGGGGAGCTGTTTTTT. Translation: CASGVGLGVPGELFF.

This clone was seen a few times. The genes are TRBV19 and TRBJ1-1; a possible D gene is TRBD1 (6 bases). This CDR3 spans 14 amino acids. The germline V gene has CDR1 LNHDA and CDR2 SQIVND (reference sequence). The V end was cut by 7 bases, the J end by 0 bases, with 12 bases between. CDR3 bases: TGTGCCAGTACCCAGGGGAGGATGAACACTGAAGCTTTCTTT. Amino acids: CASTQGRMNTEAFF.

The J gene is TRBJ1-5, the V gene TRBV29-1, with TRBD1 as a possible D gene (5 bases). In germline, CDR1 is SQVTM, CDR2 ANQGSEA. This CDR3 is built from 14 residues. Deletions cut 1 base from V and 3 bases from J, with 10 bases between. The CDR3 sequence: CSVEGTTINQPQHF. CDR3 DNA: TGCAGCGTTGAAGGGACAACCATCAATCAGCCCCAGCATTTT.

This clone was detected only a few times. For the CDR3, the DNA is TGTGCCAGCAGTTGGACAGGGCCGGTGTTGAACACTGAAGCTTTCTTT. Translated: CASSWTGPVLNTEAFF. V and J are TRBV2 and TRBJ1-1, with TRBD1 identical over 8 bases. V was clipped by 5 bases and J by 0 bases; unmatched bases: 8. CDR3 length: 16 residues. CDR1 SNHLY and CDR2 FYNNEI come from the germline V gene.

The chain combines TRBV4-1 with TRBJ2-3; D is possibly TRBD1 or TRBD2 (6 bases each). The V gene's germline CDR1 is MGHRA and CDR2 YSYEKL. This CDR3 contains 17 residues. The V gene lost 1 base and the J gene lost 4 bases, with 18 bases spanning the gap. The CDR3 DNA sequence: TGCGCCAGCAGCCAAGGGGGGCTAGCGAGTATCCCAGATACGCAGTATTTT. Its translation is CASSQGGLASIPDTQYF.

V is TRBV6-4 and J is TRBJ2-2; 8 bases agree with TRBD2. V gave up 6 bases and J gave up 5 bases; unmatched junction bases: 11. Germline lookup yields CDR1 MRHNA and CDR2 SNTAGT. The CDR3 has 16 amino acids. In DNA form, the CDR3 reads TGTGCCAGCAGCAGGGAGAGCGGGGGAGTTACCGGGGAGCTGTTTTTT. As protein: CASSRESGGVTGELFF.

This chain uses TRBV5-5 with TRBJ2-3; D is perhaps TRBD2 (5 bases). The germline CDR1 and CDR2 sequences are SGHKS and YYEKEE (reference sequence). The V end was cut by 1 base, the J end by 5 bases, with 8 bases between. This CDR3 comprises 13 residues. This chain's CDR3 is CASSLPGKDTQYF. CDR3 bases: TGTGCCAGCAGCTTGCCGGGGAAAGATACGCAGTATTTT.

The chain is built from TRBV29-1 and TRBJ2-5; 7 bases agree with TRBD1. Germline assignment: CDR1 SQVTM and CDR2 ANQGSEA. The CDR3 runs to 13 residues. The V segment lost 5 bases and the J segment 7 bases; nucleotides outside the gene matches: 10. The CDR3: CSVRDSAPGTQYF. The CDR3 DNA is TGCAGCGTTAGGGACAGTGCCCCCGGGACCCAGTACTTC.

The V call is TRBV5-4, the J call TRBJ1-3; D is uncertain. The germline CDR1 and CDR2 sequences are SGHNT and YYREEE (reference sequence). This CDR3 is 12 amino acids long. V shed 0 bases and J shed 9 bases, with 7 bases lying between them. CDR3 sequence: CASSLDSTTIYF. Written as DNA, the CDR3 is TGTGCCAGCAGCTTGGACAGTACCACCATATATTTT.

The chain carries TRBV27 and TRBJ1-2; D is undetermined. Germline loops: CDR1 MNHEY, CDR2 SMNVEV (reference sequence). The CDR3 totals 12 residues. Trimming removed 10 bases from V and 6 bases from J, with 15 bases in between. In DNA form, the CDR3 reads TGTGCCACCTTATCTCCCCCTAATGGCTACACCTTC. Protein product: CATLSPPNGYTF.

The rearrangement links TRBV10-1 to TRBJ2-1, with 12 bases matching TRBD2. Germline assignment: CDR1 WNHNN and CDR2 SYGVQD (reference sequence). After removal of 3 bases from V and 11 bases from J, the junction contained 8 bases not matched to a gene. The CDR3 has 15 residues. The CDR3 sequence is CASSERLAGGNKQFF. For the CDR3, the DNA is TGCGCCAGCAGTGAACGGCTAGCGGGAGGGAATAAGCAGTTCTTC.

The V and J genes are TRBV9 and TRBJ2-5, with 8 bases identical to TRBD1. The J call may be incorrect, as the DNA end agrees better with TRBJ2-7. The V gene's germline CDR1 is SGDLS and CDR2 YYNGEE. There are 16 residues in the CDR3. CDR3 nucleotide sequence: TGTGCCAGCAGCGTAGTGCGGCAGGGGGCCACCTACGAGCAGTACTTC. It yields the protein CASSVVRQGATYEQYF.